This TCR beta chain comes out of a study of OX40 agonist ivuxolimab in advanced cancers. Study at large: In three patients, partial responses were observed, one with hepatocellular carcinoma and two with cutaneous melanoma. General observations from the study: Mean expanded clone counts were higher in CD8+ than CD4+ T cells. Dosing at 0.1 to 3.0 mg/kg was accompanied by clonal expansion of CD4+ and CD8+ blood T cells by week 6.

On this clone itself: Its antigen is not identified.

The germline V and J ends were trimmed by 7 bases and 7 bases, with 13 bases remaining between them. Germline CDR1 reads DFQATT; CDR2 reads SNEGSKA (reference sequence). There are 11 residues in the CDR3. Some clones are missing from TCRdb's copy, which holds only in-frame ones; the method was immunoSEQ multiplex PCR. The top ten hold approximately 0.2% of the sample, which has 85,000 to 100,000 clones, approximately 93% seen once. V usage is TRBV20-1 and J usage is TRBJ1-2; D may be TRBD1 (5 bases). Source: CD4+ or CD8+ T cells sorted from blood, taken in a trial of the OX40 agonist ivuxolimab. The source of this sequence is an adult with an advanced solid tumor such as melanoma, head and neck, liver or kidney cancer. The CDR3 nucleotides read TGCAGTGTGCCGGGGGTTAGTGGCTACACCTTC. This codes for CSVPGVSGYTF.